The clone carrying this TCR beta chain was detected only a few times. Generated by immunoSEQ multiplex PCR, the TCRdb table keeps only in-frame clones and is missing some. The sample has about 1.1 million clones; 78% are singletons. This entry is derived from a study of shared clonotypes between healthy human individuals. Germline-derived CDR1 and CDR2 are SGHRS and YFSETQ. The junction had 7 bases not matched to a gene; V was cut back by 4 bases and J by 4 bases. The CDR3 extends over 14 amino acids. Sequencing input: memory CD4+ T cells from PBMCs. Subset defined: CD45RA-negative fraction. This TCR was recovered from a man in his late teens or twenties in good health. Some clones in this sample may be carry-over from other donors' samples. V gene TRBV5-1 combines with J gene TRBJ1-2; 7 nucleotides align to TRBD1. The CDR3 DNA reads TGCGCCAGCAGCATAGACAGGGCGAGCTATGGCTACACCTTC. Translation: CASSIDRASYGYTF.